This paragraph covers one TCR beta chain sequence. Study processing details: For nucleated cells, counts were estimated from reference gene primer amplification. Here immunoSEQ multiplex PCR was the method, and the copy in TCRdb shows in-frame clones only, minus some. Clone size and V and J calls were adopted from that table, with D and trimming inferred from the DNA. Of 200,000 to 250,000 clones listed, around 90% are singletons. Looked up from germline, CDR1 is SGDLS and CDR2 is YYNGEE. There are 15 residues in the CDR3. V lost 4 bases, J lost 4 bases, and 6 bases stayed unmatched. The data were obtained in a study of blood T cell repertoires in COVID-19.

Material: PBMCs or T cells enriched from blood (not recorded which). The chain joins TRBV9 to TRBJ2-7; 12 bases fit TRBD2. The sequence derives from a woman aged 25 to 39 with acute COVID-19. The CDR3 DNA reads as TGTGCCAGCAGCCCCCCCGGACTAGCGGGATACGAGCAGTACTTC. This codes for CASSPPGLAGYEQYF.